This T cell receptor beta chain was identified during a study of tumor and adjacent non-tumor tissue in lung cancer (dated by TCRdb to 2016 to 2019). General notes on the study: Patients with adenocarcinoma (about twelve), squamous cell carcinoma (2) and small cell lung cancer (1) were included in the cohort. Among the approximately 15 patients, ages ranged from about 31 to 85 years, about 10 were men and 5 were women, and disease was TNM stage I to III. The study compared bulk TCRbeta repertoires from lung tumor tissue and matched distant non-tumor lung tissue of under 16 lung cancer patients. Under 35 paired specimens, one tumor and one normal lung sample per patient, were profiled by TCRbeta CDR3 sequencing. Sequencing produced about 130,000,000 productive TCRbeta reads in total, an average of about 4 million reads per sample. General conclusions and limits of the study: Significantly higher TCR diversity (inverse Simpson) was observed in tumor tissue than in normal lung tissue (around 450 vs 150, P = 0.0075, Mann-Whitney U test). The top 100 clones made up a significantly larger cumulative share of the repertoire in normal lung than in tumor tissue. With only about 14 patients in the cohort, the authors noted that larger samples and more detailed clinical data are needed. Because peripheral blood was not sequenced, blood TCRbeta repertoires in the lung cancer patients of the study were not examined. The sequencing platform is not named in the methods, and unique molecular identifiers are not mentioned. Younger patients had significantly higher TCR diversity, and higher tumor TCR diversity was associated with shorter overall and disease-free survival.

This clonotype has only a few counts. No antigen is known for it. An end of the junction does not agree with germline; a read error may underlie this. Receptors were amplified or captured by multiplex PCR. Sequencing was performed on an Illumina HiSeq 2500. TCRbeta libraries were built by three rounds of nested PCR using primers (Table S4), following protocols modified from ARM-PCR. Before sequencing, PCR products of 200-500 bp were cut from the gel and purified using the QIAquick gel extraction kit. As for the authors' bioinformatics: Trimmomatic was used to clean the reads, FLASH was used to merge the reads into complete CDR3 sequences, and MiTCR was used to assign the reads to V(D)J germline segments. Clonal diversity was computed as the inverse Simpson's index with VDJtools. A read counted as productive if the sequence was in-frame and lacked a premature stop codon. The public sequencing data were trimmed at Q25 with fastp and processed into clonotypes with MiXCR by TCRdb, which kept only in-frame beta chains. Every CDR3 protein is listed once, alongside the most common genes and DNA of its rows. The V and J calls and clone size come from TCRdb's table, not from the authors' own analysis. In all, the sample holds 44,000 or so distinct CDR3 sequences, and 60% to 70% of those were seen once. Around 19% of the sample belongs to the ten largest clones.

CDR1 is given as WSHSY and CDR2 as SAAADI, both from the germline V gene. From the cysteine up to the phenylalanine, the CDR3 has a length of 16 residues. Just CDR3 DNA is preserved here, 48 bases in frame from base 1. RNA was extracted from bulk unsorted tissue and checked for quality with a NanoDrop ND-1000 and an Agilent 2100. For the normal lung samples, distant non-tumor tissue was collected more than 3 cm away from the tumor edge. The donors were newly diagnosed lung cancer patients admitted for thoracic surgery in China from August to November 2014 who had not received prior chemotherapy. Anyone who had undergone radiotherapy or chemotherapy before, or who had another cancer at the same time, was left out of the study. Pieces of surgical tissue measuring about 1-2.2 cm3 were kept in RNAlater solution and stored at -80 degrees C until use.

Sequencing was performed on distant non-tumor lung tissue. The rearrangement combines TRBV10-2 with TRBJ2-1, and TRBD2 matches 8 of the central bases. This TCR derives from a woman aged 40 to 50 with non-small cell lung cancer. The CDR3 corresponds to CASSESSGISYNEQSF. DNA sequence: TGCGCCAGCAGTGAGTCTAGCGGGATCTCCTACAATGAGCAGTCCTTC.